Shown below are 10 T cell receptor beta chains from a single sample sequenced in a study of CD8+CD57+ T cells in acquired aplastic anemia. Sequencing involved patients with CD8+CD57+ cell expansion previously shown by flow cytometry. Using genomic DNA as the template, TCR beta VDJ and CDR3 profiling was carried out. TCRdb re-called the reads through MiXCR, storing one row per CDR3 protein. The sample has about 270,000 distinct CDR3 sequences, approximately 86% seen once. Sequences were obtained from sorted CD4+, CD8+, or CD8+CD57+ T cells (not recorded which) from PBMCs. The receptors shown here come from a human donor with aplastic anemia.

The chain has TRBV7-9 and TRBJ2-1; D is perhaps TRBD2 (7 bases). CDR3 length: 16 amino acids. The germline V and J ends were trimmed by 3 bases and 10 bases, with 22 bases remaining between them. Germline-derived CDR1 and CDR2 are SEHNR and FQNEAQ (reference sequence). The CDR3 here is CASSFQRGGGSEEQFF. CDR3 nucleotide sequence: TGTGCCAGCAGCTTTCAAAGAGGGGGAGGGAGCGAGGAGCAGTTCTTC.

The sample holds many counts of this clonotype. The chain joins TRBV12-5 to TRBJ1-2, with unresolved D. The CDR3 is made up of 13 amino acids. CDR1 LGHNT and CDR2 FRNRAP come from the germline V gene. Trimming removed 3 bases from V and 5 bases from J, with 10 bases in between. The chain's CDR3 is CASGFSLGYGYTF. The CDR3 DNA reads TGTGCTAGTGGTTTTTCCTTGGGGTATGGCTACACCTTC.

The rearrangement links TRBV5-4 to TRBJ2-7, with TRBD2 identical over 7 bases. With 4 bases clipped from V and 3 bases from J, the junction kept 10 bases outside the gene matches. The CDR3 is 15 amino acids. The germline V gene encodes CDR1 SGHNT and CDR2 YYREEE (reference sequence). The CDR3 nucleotides are TGTGCCAGCAGCGATACTAGCGCCCTACTCTACGAGCAGTACTTC. It codes for CASSDTSALLYEQYF.

The rearrangement uses TRBV7-9 and TRBJ2-2; the D is unclear. The germline gives CDR1 SEHNR, CDR2 FQNEAQ (reference sequence). The CDR3 spans 12 residues. Trimming stripped 11 bases from V and 6 bases from J, with 13 bases between. This CDR3 is CAYGLVPGELFF. Written as DNA, the CDR3 is TGTGCCTACGGCTTAGTACCCGGGGAGCTGTTTTTT. Combining the CDR3 with reference TRBV7-9 and TRBJ2-2 gives the whole variable domain DTGVSQNPRHKITKRGQNVTFRCDPISEHNRLYWYRQTLGQGPEFLTYFQNEAQLEKSRLLSDRFSAERPKGSFSTLEIQRTEQGDSAMYLCAYGLVPGELFFGEGSRLTVL.

J is TRBJ1-2 and V is TRBV7-6; D unclear. The CDR3 sequence is 15 residues long. Germline V lookup: CDR1 SGHVS, CDR2 FNYEAQ. The germline V and J ends were trimmed by 7 bases and 12 bases, with 27 bases remaining between them. CDR3 residues: CASTLRTDHNEANTF. CDR3 DNA: TGTGCCAGCACCCTACGGACGGACCACAACGAGGCCAACACCTTC.

J is TRBJ2-5 and V is TRBV7-2; 7 nucleotides align to TRBD1. V was clipped by 3 bases and J by 13 bases; unmatched bases: 17. The germline V gene has CDR1 SGHTA and CDR2 FQGNSA. This CDR3 comprises 15 residues. The CDR3, as DNA: TGTGCCAGCAGCTTTAATCTGACAGGGAAAACGACAGCGTACTTC. This sequence encodes CASSFNLTGKTTAYF.

The chain employs TRBV4-3 and TRBJ1-2, with D unresolved. The CDR3 runs to 11 residues. Germline V gives CDR1 LGHNA, CDR2 YSLEER. V was clipped by 2 bases and J by 12 bases, with 10 bases between them. CDR3 in DNA: TGCGCCAGCAGCCAACACAATGGAAACACCTTC. Encoded protein: CASSQHNGNTF.

Note on this clonotype: Given the absence of the conserved phenylalanine or tryptophan at the CDR3 end, a read error is likely. No DNA is shown, since the ends of the CDR3 on it are uncertain; the CDR3 is the one TCRdb lists. This chain connects TRBV7-2 to TRBJ2-1; the table's D call TRBD1 went unverified against the DNA. The CDR3 sequence runs 13 residues, both termini included. From germline, CDR1 is SGHTA and CDR2 FQGNSA. CDR3 loop: CASSSGIRGRQLA.

This clonotype was counted many times. V and J are TRBV5-1 and TRBJ2-1; D is ambiguous. The V gene's germline CDR1 is SGHRS and CDR2 YFSETQ. This CDR3 is 12 amino acids long. Trimming took off 2 bases at V and 4 bases at J, with 4 bases between the two ends. CDR3 region: CASSLQYNEQFF. In nucleotides, the CDR3 is TGCGCCAGCAGCTTACAGTACAATGAGCAGTTCTTC.

The chain has TRBV7-9 and TRBJ1-1; no clear D gene. The CDR3 is made up of 16 amino acids. The V and J ends lost 5 bases and 2 bases respectively, with 18 bases between them. CDR1 and CDR2 (germline): SEHNR, FQNEAQ (reference sequence). CDR3: CASSQDTRPPNTEAFF. Written as DNA, the CDR3 is TGTGCCAGCAGCCAAGATACCCGCCCGCCCAACACTGAAGCTTTCTTT.